This is a list of T cell receptor beta chains from one sample in a study of molecular identifiers for immune sequencing clone quantification. MiXCR, run by TCRdb on the PCR reads, gives a single entry per CDR3 protein. The table includes about 630,000 distinct CDR3 sequences, 25% detected once. The sample comprised naive CD8+ T cells from blood, with Jurkat cell RNA spiked in. Every receptor here comes from a human donor in good health. Some libraries in this study had Jurkat cell RNA spiked in. The CDR3 runs from the conserved cysteine through the conserved F or W. Fields, in order: J gene, V gene, clone size, D gene, CDR3 DNA, CDR3 protein. A D gene is named only where the DNA matches it firmly. For some rows the clone size is stated as once, few or many, or as a class when expanded; others skip it.

J: TRBJ2-7
V: TRBV5-1
size: many
D: TRBD2
DNA: TGCGCCAGCAGCCCGGGACTAGCGGGAAAGAGGCCCAACGAGCAGTACTTC
CDR3: CASSPGLAGKRPNEQYF

J: TRBJ2-7
V: TRBV4-3
size: NA
D: NA
DNA: TGCGCCAGCAGCCAAACCTGGACAGACTACGAGCAGTACTTC
CDR3: CASSQTWTDYEQYF

J: TRBJ2-6
V: TRBV10-2
size: NA
D: NA
DNA: TGCGCCAGCAGCTCACCGAGCTCTGGGGCCAACGTCCTGACTTTC
CDR3: CASSSPSSGANVLTF

J: TRBJ2-1
V: TRBV6-6
size: NA
D: TRBD1
DNA: TGTGCCAGCAGTAACCGGGACAGGGGGACGGGGAAAGAACACAATGAGCAGTTCTTC
CDR3: CASSNRDRGTGKEHNEQFF

J: TRBJ2-1
V: TRBV2
size: few
D: TRBD2
DNA: TGTGCCAGCAGTGAAAATTTGGTAGCGGGGAATGAGCAGTTCTTC
CDR3: CASSENLVAGNEQFF

J: TRBJ2-7
V: TRBV4-3
size: few
D: TRBD2
DNA: TGCGCCAGCAGCCAAGATCTGTCTAGCGGGACCTACGAGCAGTACTTC
CDR3: CASSQDLSSGTYEQYF

J: TRBJ2-7
V: TRBV20-1
size: many
D: NA
DNA: TGCAGTGCAAGCAGACAGGCGAACACCGAAAAATACGAGCAGTACTTC
CDR3: CSASRQANTEKYEQYF

J: TRBJ2-2
V: TRBV5-4
size: many
D: NA
DNA: TGTGCCAGCAGCCTTACTATAGCGGTCCCGAACACCGGGGAGCTGTTTTTT
CDR3: CASSLTIAVPNTGELFF

J: TRBJ2-7
V: TRBV6-1
size: many
D: TRBD1
DNA: TGTGCCAGCAGTGGCGCCGGACAGGGGATGTACGAGCAGTACTTC
CDR3: CASSGAGQGMYEQYF

J: TRBJ2-2
V: TRBV30
size: NA
D: TRBD2
DNA: TGTGCCTGGAGTACGGGGGGGAACACCGGGGAGCTGTTTTTT
CDR3: CAWSTGGNTGELFF

J: TRBJ2-7
V: TRBV27
size: many
D: NA
DNA: TGTGCCAGCAGTTTTTTTTCAGGGCCCTACGAGCAGTACTTC
CDR3: CASSFFSGPYEQYF

J: TRBJ2-2
V: TRBV20-1
size: many
D: NA
DNA: TGCAGTGCTAGAGACCAGACTCATAACACCGGGGAGCTGTTTTTT
CDR3: CSARDQTHNTGELFF

J: TRBJ1-4
V: TRBV5-3
size: NA
D: NA
DNA: TGTGCCGGCCGGGAGGGGCCGGATTATGAAAAACTGTTTTTT
CDR3: CAGREGPDYEKLFF

J: TRBJ2-7
V: TRBV20-1
size: NA
D: TRBD2
DNA: TGCAGTGCCCTGCCGACTAGCGGGGCCTACGAGCAGTACTTC
CDR3: CSALPTSGAYEQYF

J: TRBJ1-4
V: TRBV7-9
size: NA
D: NA
DNA: TGTGCCAGCAGCAGAGTGGGGAGGCAGGATGAAAAACTGTTTTTT
CDR3: CASSRVGRQDEKLFF

J: TRBJ2-6
V: TRBV19
size: few
D: NA
DNA: TGTGCCAGTAATCCGGGATCTGGGGCCAACGTCCTGACTTTC
CDR3: CASNPGSGANVLTF

J: TRBJ2-3
V: TRBV5-4
size: few
D: TRBD1
DNA: TGTGCCAGCAGCAAGGGGGCTACTAGCACAGATACGCAGTATTTT
CDR3: CASSKGATSTDTQYF

J: TRBJ1-2
V: TRBV29-1
size: NA
D: TRBD1
DNA: TGCAGCGTTCTGACAGGGGGTAACTATGGCTACACCTTC
CDR3: CSVLTGGNYGYTF

J: TRBJ2-7
V: TRBV4-3
size: many
D: NA
DNA: TGCGCCAGCAGCCAAGGTCGGCAGGCACCCTACGAGCAGTACTTC
CDR3: CASSQGRQAPYEQYF

J: TRBJ2-2
V: TRBV9
size: many
D: TRBD1
DNA: TGTGCCAGCAGCGTAGGGACAGGGACGGCCGGGGAGCTGTTTTTT
CDR3: CASSVGTGTAGELFF

J: TRBJ2-3
V: TRBV3-1
size: many
D: NA
DNA: TGTGCCAGCACCCTGGGGCGGGGAAGCACAGATACGCAGTATTTT
CDR3: CASTLGRGSTDTQYF

J: TRBJ1-5
V: TRBV19
size: few
D: TRBD1
DNA: TGTGCCAGTAGTATAGATACACAGGGGTATCAGCCCCAGCATTTT
CDR3: CASSIDTQGYQPQHF

J: TRBJ1-1
V: TRBV4-3
size: many
D: NA
DNA: TGCGCCAGCAGCCAAGTAGTATCAACTGAAGCTTTCTTT
CDR3: CASSQVVSTEAFF

J: TRBJ1-1
V: TRBV28
size: many
D: NA
DNA: TGTGCCAGCAGTTTCAGGGGCCCTATGAACACTGAAGCTTTCTTT
CDR3: CASSFRGPMNTEAFF

J: TRBJ1-4
V: TRBV6-5
size: many
D: TRBD1
DNA: TGTGCCAGCAGTCTGGACAGGATCGGGGAACTGTTTTTT
CDR3: CASSLDRIGELFF

J: TRBJ2-3
V: TRBV5-6
size: few
D: NA
DNA: TGTGCCACCTGGGGGGGGGGCGGCACAGATACGCAGTATTTT
CDR3: CATWGGGGTDTQYF

J: TRBJ2-7
V: TRBV9
size: NA
D: TRBD2
DNA: TGTGCCAGCAGCCTGGGACTAGCGGGTTTGGAGTACGAGCAGTACTTC
CDR3: CASSLGLAGLEYEQYF

J: TRBJ2-5
V: TRBV5-6
size: few
D: TRBD2
DNA: TGTGCCAGCAGCCTCGGCCTAGCGGGAGAGGGGGAGACCCAGTACTTC
CDR3: CASSLGLAGEGETQYF

J: TRBJ2-1
V: TRBV20-1
size: few
D: TRBD2
DNA: TGCAGTGCTAGAGAAAGTGGGACTAGTTTCTACAATGAGCAGTTCTTC
CDR3: CSARESGTSFYNEQFF

J: TRBJ2-1
V: TRBV20-1
size: NA
D: NA
DNA: TGCAGTGCTAGCGGGGGATACTCCTACAATGGGCAGTTCTTC
CDR3: CSASGGYSYNGQFF

J: TRBJ2-7
V: TRBV5-1
size: many
D: NA
DNA: TGCGCCAGCAGCTTACTACCAGCCTACGAGCAGTACTTC
CDR3: CASSLLPAYEQYF

J: TRBJ2-1
V: TRBV2
size: few
D: TRBD1
DNA: TGTGCCAGCAGCCCAGGGGGCTACTCACTGGATGAGCAGTTCTTC
CDR3: CASSPGGYSLDEQFF

J: TRBJ2-7
V: TRBV7-9
size: few
D: NA
DNA: TGTGCCAGCAGCTTACCAGGGGTTGGCGAGCAGTACTTC
CDR3: CASSLPGVGEQYF

J: TRBJ2-1
V: TRBV6-2/TRBV6-3
size: few
D: TRBD1
DNA: TGTGCCAGCAGTTACGTGTGGACAGGGGACAATGAGCAGTTCTTC
CDR3: CASSYVWTGDNEQFF

J: TRBJ1-5
V: TRBV12-3/TRBV12-4
size: few
D: NA
DNA: TGTGCCAGCACCTTGGTCCCGGGTCAGCCCCAGCATTTT
CDR3: CASTLVPGQPQHF

J: TRBJ2-3
V: TRBV20-1
size: few
D: TRBD2
DNA: TGCAGTGCTAGAGTACTAGCGGGGACCTCGAGGGATACGCAGTATTTT
CDR3: CSARVLAGTSRDTQYF

J: TRBJ2-5
V: TRBV6-5
size: NA
D: TRBD1
DNA: TGTGGCAGCAGCTTGGACAGGGGAGGAGAGCCCCAGTACTTC
CDR3: CGSSLDRGGEPQYF

J: TRBJ2-3
V: TRBV19
size: NA
D: TRBD2
DNA: TGTGCCAGTAGTAGGTGGGGCGGGGGGGCAACAGATACGCAGTATTTT
CDR3: CASSRWGGGATDTQYF

J: TRBJ1-1
V: TRBV3-1
size: many
D: NA
DNA: TGTGCCAGCAGCCAAGGTGGACAGTACACTGAAGCTTTCTTT
CDR3: CASSQGGQYTEAFF

J: TRBJ1-5
V: TRBV4-3
size: few
D: TRBD1
DNA: TGCGCCAGCAGCCAAGATCACGCGGGACAGGGAATTCAGCCCCAGCATTTT
CDR3: CASSQDHAGQGIQPQHF

J: TRBJ2-3
V: TRBV13
size: many
D: TRBD2
DNA: TGTGCCAGCAGCTCTACACTAGCGGGAGTAGCTTGGGCCGATACGCAGTATTTT
CDR3: CASSSTLAGVAWADTQYF

J: TRBJ2-7
V: TRBV5-4
size: NA
D: NA
DNA: TGTGCCAGCAGTGTGGTGGGGGAGCAGTACTTC
CDR3: CASSVVGEQYF

J: TRBJ2-5
V: TRBV20-1
size: few
D: NA
DNA: TGCAGTGCTAGGGATTCGGGACACTTTTACTTC
CDR3: CSARDSGHFYF

J: TRBJ2-5
V: TRBV28
size: many
D: TRBD1
DNA: TGTGCCAGCGGGAACAGGGGAGAGGTAGAGACCCAGTACTTC
CDR3: CASGNRGEVETQYF

J: TRBJ2-7
V: TRBV9
size: NA
D: NA
DNA: TGTGCCAGCAGCGTAGACGGGGGATCAACTTACGAGCAGTACTTC
CDR3: CASSVDGGSTYEQYF

J: TRBJ2-3
V: TRBV3-1
size: many
D: TRBD2
DNA: TGTGCCAGCAGCCCGGCGGCTAGCGGGGAGCTAAGGGCGGCTGAAAGCACAGATACGCAGTATTTT
CDR3: CASSPAASGELRAAESTDTQYF

J: TRBJ2-4
V: TRBV7-9
size: many
D: NA
DNA: TGTGCCAGCAGCTTAGCATGGGGCCCTGAGGACATTCAGTACTTC
CDR3: CASSLAWGPEDIQYF